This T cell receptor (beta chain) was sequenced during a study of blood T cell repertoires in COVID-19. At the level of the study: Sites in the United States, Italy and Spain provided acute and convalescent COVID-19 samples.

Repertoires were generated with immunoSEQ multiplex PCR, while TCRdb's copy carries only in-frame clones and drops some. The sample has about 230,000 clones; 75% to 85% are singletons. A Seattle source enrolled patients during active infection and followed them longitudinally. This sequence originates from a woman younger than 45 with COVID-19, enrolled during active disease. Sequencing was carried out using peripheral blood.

In nucleotides, the CDR3 is TGTGCCAGCAGCGTTAGCGGGGAACGAGCCAAAAACATTCAGTACTTC. This codes for CASSVSGERAKNIQYF. V and J are TRBV13 and TRBJ2-4, with 8 bases lining up with TRBD2. Germline values: CDR1 PRHDT, CDR2 FYEKMQ (reference sequence). The V gene end was trimmed by 5 bases and the J gene end by 0 bases; junction bases not matched to a gene: 6. The CDR3 length is 16 residues.